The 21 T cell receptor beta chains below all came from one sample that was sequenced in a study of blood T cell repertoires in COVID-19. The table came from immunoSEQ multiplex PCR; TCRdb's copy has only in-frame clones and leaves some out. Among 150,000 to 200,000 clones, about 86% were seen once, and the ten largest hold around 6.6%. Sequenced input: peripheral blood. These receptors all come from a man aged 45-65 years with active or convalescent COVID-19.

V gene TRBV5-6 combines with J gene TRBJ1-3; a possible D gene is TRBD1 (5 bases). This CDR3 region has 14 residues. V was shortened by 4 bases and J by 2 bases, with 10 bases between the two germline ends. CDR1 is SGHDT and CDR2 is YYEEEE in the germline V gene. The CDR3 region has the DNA TGTGCCAGCAGCCCCAGGGTGCCTGGAAACACCATATATTTT. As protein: CASSPRVPGNTIYF.

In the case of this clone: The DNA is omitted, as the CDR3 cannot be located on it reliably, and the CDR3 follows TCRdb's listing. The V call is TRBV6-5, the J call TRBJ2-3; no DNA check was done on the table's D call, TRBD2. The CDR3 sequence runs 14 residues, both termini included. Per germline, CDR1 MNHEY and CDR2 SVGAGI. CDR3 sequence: CASSTSGSTDTQYF.

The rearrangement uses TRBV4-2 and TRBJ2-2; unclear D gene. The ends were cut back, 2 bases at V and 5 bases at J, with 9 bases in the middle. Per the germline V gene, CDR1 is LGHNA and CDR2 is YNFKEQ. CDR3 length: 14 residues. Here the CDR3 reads CASSQPSETGELFF. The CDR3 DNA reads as TGTGCCAGCAGCCAACCATCGGAGACCGGGGAGCTGTTTTTT.

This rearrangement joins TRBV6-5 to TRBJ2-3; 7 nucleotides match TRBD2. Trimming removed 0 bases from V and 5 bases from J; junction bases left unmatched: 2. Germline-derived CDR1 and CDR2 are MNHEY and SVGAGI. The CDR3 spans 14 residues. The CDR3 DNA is TGTGCCAGCAGTTACTCGGGAGGGGAAGATACGCAGTATTTT. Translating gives CASSYSGGEDTQYF.

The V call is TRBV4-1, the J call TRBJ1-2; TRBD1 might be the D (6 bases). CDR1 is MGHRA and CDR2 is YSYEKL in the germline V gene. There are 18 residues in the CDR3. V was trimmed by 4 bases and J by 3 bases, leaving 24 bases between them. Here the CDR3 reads CASSPGGGRRVRDYGYTF. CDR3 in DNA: TGCGCCAGCAGCCCCGGGGGGGGGCGTCGAGTTCGGGACTATGGCTACACCTTC.

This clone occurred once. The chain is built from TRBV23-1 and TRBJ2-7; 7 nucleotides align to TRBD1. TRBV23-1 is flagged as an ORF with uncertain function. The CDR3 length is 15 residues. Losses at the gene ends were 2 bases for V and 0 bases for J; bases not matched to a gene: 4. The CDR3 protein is CASSQPTGHSYEQYF. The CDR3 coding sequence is TGCGCCAGCAGTCAACCGACAGGGCACTCCTACGAGCAGTACTTC.

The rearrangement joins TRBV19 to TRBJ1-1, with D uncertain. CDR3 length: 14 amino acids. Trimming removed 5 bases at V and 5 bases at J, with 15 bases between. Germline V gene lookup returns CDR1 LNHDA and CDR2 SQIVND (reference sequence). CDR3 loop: CASSGTGGSTEAFF. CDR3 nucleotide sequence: TGTGCCAGTAGTGGCACTGGAGGGAGTACTGAAGCTTTCTTT.

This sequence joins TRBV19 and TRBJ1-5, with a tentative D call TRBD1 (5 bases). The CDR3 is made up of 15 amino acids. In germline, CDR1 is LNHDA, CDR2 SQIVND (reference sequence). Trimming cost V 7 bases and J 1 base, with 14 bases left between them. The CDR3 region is CASNERGLSNQPQHF. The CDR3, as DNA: TGTGCCAGTAACGAAAGGGGCTTGAGCAATCAGCCCCAGCATTTT.

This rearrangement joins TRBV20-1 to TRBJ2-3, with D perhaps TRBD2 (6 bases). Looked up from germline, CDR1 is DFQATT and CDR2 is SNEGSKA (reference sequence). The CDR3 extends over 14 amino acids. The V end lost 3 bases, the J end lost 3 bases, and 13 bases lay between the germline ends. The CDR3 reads CSASTGVGTDTQYF. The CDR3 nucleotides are TGCAGTGCTAGTACGGGAGTGGGGACAGATACGCAGTATTTT.

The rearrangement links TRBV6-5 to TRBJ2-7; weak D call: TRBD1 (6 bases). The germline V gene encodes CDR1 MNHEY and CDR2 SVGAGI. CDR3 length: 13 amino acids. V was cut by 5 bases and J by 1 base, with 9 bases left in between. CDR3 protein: CASSRTESYEQYF. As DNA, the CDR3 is TGTGCCAGCAGTAGGACAGAGTCCTACGAGCAGTACTTC.

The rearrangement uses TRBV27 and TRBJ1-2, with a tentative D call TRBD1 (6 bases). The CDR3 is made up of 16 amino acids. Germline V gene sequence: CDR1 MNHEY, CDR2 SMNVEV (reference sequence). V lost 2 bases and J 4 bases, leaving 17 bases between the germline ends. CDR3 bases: TGTGCCAGCAGTTTACGTTGGACAGCAGGGTTCTATGGCTACACCTTC. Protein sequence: CASSLRWTAGFYGYTF.

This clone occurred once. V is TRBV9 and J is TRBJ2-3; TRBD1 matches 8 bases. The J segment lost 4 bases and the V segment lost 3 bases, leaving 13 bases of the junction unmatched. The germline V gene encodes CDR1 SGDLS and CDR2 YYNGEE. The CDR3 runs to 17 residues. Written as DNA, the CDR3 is TGTGCCAGCAGCGCATCTCCAGGGGGCGCGGTGCCAGATACGCAGTATTTT. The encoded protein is CASSASPGGAVPDTQYF. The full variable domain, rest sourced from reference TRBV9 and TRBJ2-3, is DSGVTQTPKHLITATGQRVTLRCSPRSGDLSVYWYQQSLDQGLQFLIQYYNGEERAKGNILERFSAQQFPDLHSELNLSSLELGDSALYFCASSASPGGAVPDTQYFGPGTRLTVL.

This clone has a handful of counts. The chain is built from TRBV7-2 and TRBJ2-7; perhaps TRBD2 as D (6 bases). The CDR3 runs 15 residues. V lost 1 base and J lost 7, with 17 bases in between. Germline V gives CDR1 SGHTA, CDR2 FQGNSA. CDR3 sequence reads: CASSLDGTWGREQYF. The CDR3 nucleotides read TGTGCCAGCAGCTTAGATGGGACTTGGGGCAGGGAGCAGTACTTC.

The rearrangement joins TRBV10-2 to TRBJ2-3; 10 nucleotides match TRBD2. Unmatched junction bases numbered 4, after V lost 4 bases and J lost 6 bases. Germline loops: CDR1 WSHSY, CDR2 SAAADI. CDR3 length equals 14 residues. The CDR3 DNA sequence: TGCGCCAGCAGTGCTAGCGGGAGAGGGGATACGCAGTATTTT. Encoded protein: CASSASGRGDTQYF.

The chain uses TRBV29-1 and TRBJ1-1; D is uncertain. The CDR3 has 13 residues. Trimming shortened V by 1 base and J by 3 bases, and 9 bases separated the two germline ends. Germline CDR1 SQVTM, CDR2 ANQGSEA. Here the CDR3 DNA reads TGCAGCGTTGAAGCAGAATCTTACACTGAAGCTTTCTTT. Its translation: CSVEAESYTEAFF.

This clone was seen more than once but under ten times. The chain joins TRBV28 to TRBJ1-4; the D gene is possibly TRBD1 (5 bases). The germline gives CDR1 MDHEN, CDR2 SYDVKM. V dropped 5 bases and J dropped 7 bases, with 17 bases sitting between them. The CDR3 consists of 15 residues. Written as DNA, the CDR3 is TGTGCCAGCAGTCTGGGGAGGGGTTTTGGTGAAAAACTGTTTTTT. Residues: CASSLGRGFGEKLFF.

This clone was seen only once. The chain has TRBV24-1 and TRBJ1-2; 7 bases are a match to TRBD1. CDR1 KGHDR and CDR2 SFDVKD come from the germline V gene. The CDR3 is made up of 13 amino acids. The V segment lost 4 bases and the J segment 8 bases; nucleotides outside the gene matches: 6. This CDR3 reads CATSEDRRRGYTF. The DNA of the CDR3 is TGTGCCACCAGTGAGGACAGGCGGCGAGGCTACACCTTC.

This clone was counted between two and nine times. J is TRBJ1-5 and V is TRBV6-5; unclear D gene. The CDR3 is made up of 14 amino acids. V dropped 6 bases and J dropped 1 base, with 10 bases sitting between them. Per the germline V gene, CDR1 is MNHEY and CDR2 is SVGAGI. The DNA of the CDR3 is TGTGCCAGCAGGCCCACACCGAGCAATCAGCCCCAGCATTTT. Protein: CASRPTPSNQPQHF.

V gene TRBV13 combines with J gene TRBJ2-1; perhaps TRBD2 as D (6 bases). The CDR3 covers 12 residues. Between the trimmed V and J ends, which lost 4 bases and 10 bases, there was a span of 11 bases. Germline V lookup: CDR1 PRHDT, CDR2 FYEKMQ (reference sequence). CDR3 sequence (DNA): TGTGCCAGCAGCTCGTCTAGCGCAGAGCAGTTCTTC. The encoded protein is CASSSSSAEQFF.

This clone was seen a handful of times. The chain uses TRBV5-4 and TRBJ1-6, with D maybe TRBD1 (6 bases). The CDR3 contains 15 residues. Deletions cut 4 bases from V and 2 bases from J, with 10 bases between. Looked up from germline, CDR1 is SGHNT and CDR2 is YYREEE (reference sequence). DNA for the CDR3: TGTGCCAGCAGCCCCGGGACACCCTATAATTCACCCCTCCACTTT. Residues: CASSPGTPYNSPLHF.

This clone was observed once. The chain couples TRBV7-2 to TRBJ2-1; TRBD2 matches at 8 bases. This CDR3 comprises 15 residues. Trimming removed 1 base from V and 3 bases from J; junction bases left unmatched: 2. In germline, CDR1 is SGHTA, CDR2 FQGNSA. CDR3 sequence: CASSLELADYNEQFF. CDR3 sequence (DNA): TGTGCCAGCAGCTTAGAACTAGCGGACTACAATGAGCAGTTCTTC. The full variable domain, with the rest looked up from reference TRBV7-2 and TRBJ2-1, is GAGVSQSPSNKVTEKGKDVELRCDPISGHTALYWYRQSLGQGLEFLIYFQGNSAPDKSGLPSDRFSAERTGGSVSTLTIQRTQQEDSAVYLCASSLELADYNEQFFGPGTRLTVL.